This entry features one TCR beta chain sequence. The target antigen is unknown. This entry comes from a study of cytomegalovirus exposure and HLA in healthy donors. About the research overall: The roughly 110 validation repertoires used the same platform as the 650 to 850 first-cohort repertoires, a later analysis reported. Study-wide findings and caveats: TCR beta chains numbering more than 150 were designated cytomegalovirus-associated. Most observed TCR sequences were rare, whereas some public TCRs were detected in many donors.

TCRdb's copy holds only in-frame clones and misses some; the assay was immunoSEQ multiplex PCR. The repertoire holds more than 300,000 clones, 86% seen once, with approximately 0.84% in the top ten. This CDR3 has 16 residues. Trimming took 3 bases from V and 4 from J; bases not matched to a gene: 8. Germline assignment: CDR1 MNHNS and CDR2 SASEGT. This TCR derives from a woman between 18 and 29 years old in good health and CMV-seronegative. Sequencing was done on a sample of PBMCs. This chain uses TRBV6-1 with TRBJ1-5; 8 positions agree with TRBD1. DNA of the CDR3: TGTGCCAGCAGTGACCCACCGACAGGGGAGAATCAGCCCCAGCATTTT. Protein: CASSDPPTGENQPQHF.